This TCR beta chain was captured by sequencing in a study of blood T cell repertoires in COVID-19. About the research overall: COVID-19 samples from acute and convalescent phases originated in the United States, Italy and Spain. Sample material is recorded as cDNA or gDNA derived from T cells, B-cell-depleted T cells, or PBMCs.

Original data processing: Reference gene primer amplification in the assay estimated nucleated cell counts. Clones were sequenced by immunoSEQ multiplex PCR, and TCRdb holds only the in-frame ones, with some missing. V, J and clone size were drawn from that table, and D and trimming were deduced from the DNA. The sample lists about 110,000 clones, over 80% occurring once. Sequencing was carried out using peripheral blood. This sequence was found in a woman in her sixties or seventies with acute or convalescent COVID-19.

CDR3 DNA: TGCGCCAGCAGCTTGGATGGGCAGTTAGGTTTCTCTGGAAACACCATATATTTT. Amino acids: CASSLDGQLGFSGNTIYF. The chain joins TRBV5-1 to TRBJ1-3; no definite D call. The V gene's germline CDR1 is SGHRS and CDR2 YFSETQ. V was shortened by 0 bases and J by 0 bases, with 16 bases between the two germline ends. There are 18 residues in the CDR3.